Listed below are T cell receptor beta chains from one sample, sequenced in a study of blood T cell repertoires in COVID-19. Some clones are missing from TCRdb's copy, which holds only in-frame ones; the method was immunoSEQ multiplex PCR. Among more than 250,000 clones listed, around 91% were seen once. Sample: PBMCs or T cells enriched from blood (not recorded which). Receptors were obtained from a woman between 18 and 29 years old with acute COVID-19. CDR3s leave out the opening cysteine and the closing phenylalanine or tryptophan.

TRBJ1-2 TRBV12-3/TRBV12-4 ASSLYGLQIT
TRBJ2-7 TRBV19 ASSIEGSLADYEQY
TRBJ2-1 TRBV19 ASSKIGTGYNEQF
TRBJ2-3 TRBV4-2 ASSQDFSTPQY
TRBJ1-6 TRBV6-4 ASSARGTNSPLH
TRBJ2-7 TRBV4-2 ASSQGTSGDSYEQY
TRBJ1-6 TRBV5-6 ASSLRTGVTLH
TRBJ1-4 TRBV2 ASRWSRYNEKLF
TRBJ1-2 TRBV30 AWSVPPLDGYT
TRBJ1-5 TRBV7-9 ASSFGTGIPNGQPQH
TRBJ2-5 TRBV5-1 ASSLAWVAREQETQY
TRBJ1-6 TRBV6-1 ASSVGTAYTNSPLH
TRBJ1-1 TRBV4-1 ASSQGLAGNTEAF
TRBJ1-4 TRBV30 AWTTGGREKLF
TRBJ1-2 TRBV30 AWSGGQVQSYT
TRBJ2-2 TRBV5-1 ASNTRQGVTGELF
TRBJ1-4 TRBV7-9 ASSLGWGQGNEKLF
TRBJ1-2 TRBV10-3 AIGGQGVGYT
TRBJ2-1 TRBV27 ASSLSLAGGWF
TRBJ2-1 TRBV29-1 SANPVGTNNYNEQF
TRBJ1-1 TRBV18 ASFKTGGTEAF
TRBJ1-2 TRBV7-8 ASSLAAAGDRGDYGYT
TRBJ2-1 TRBV11-2 ASMGRGFGNEQF
TRBJ2-7 TRBV7-9 ASSLAGGAVHEQY
TRBJ2-1 TRBV7-8 ASSLGGRRYNEQF
TRBJ1-5 TRBV7-9 ASSFSGQPQH
TRBJ2-3 TRBV7-3 ASSLEYTDTQY
TRBJ2-5 TRBV3-1/TRBV3-2 ASSQKDRSQPPQETQY
TRBJ1-5 TRBV6-5 ASRRGGDQPQH
TRBJ2-4 TRBV13 ASSRTSGGKNIQY
TRBJ1-5 TRBV10-3 AISEAWGVGNQPQH
TRBJ1-5 TRBV5-1 ATERWGRNQPQH
TRBJ2-7 TRBV27 ASMRGLAGGVVYEQY
TRBJ1-1 TRBV28 ASRRRTVIEAF
TRBJ1-2 TRBV29-1 SVTGGYGYT
TRBJ1-6 TRBV18 ASSLGQRNSPLH
TRBJ1-5 TRBV12-3/TRBV12-4 ASSQGRNQPQH
TRBJ1-1 TRBV5-1 ASSYDRGEAF
TRBJ2-2 TRBV7-9 ASREESAPRTGELF